These 3 T cell receptor beta chains were sequenced from one sample in a study of T cell responses to AZD1222 COVID-19 vaccine. Repertoires were generated with immunoSEQ multiplex PCR, while TCRdb's copy carries only in-frame clones and drops some. The table includes 100,000 or so clones, approximately 87% detected once. The starting material was peripheral blood, obtained on day 0 of AZD1222 vaccination. All receptors come from an adult in good health.

This chain joins TRBV19 and TRBJ1-4, with D possibly being TRBD1 (6 bases). This CDR3 has 14 amino acids. The ends were cut back, 4 bases at V and 6 bases at J, with 12 bases in the middle. The germline V gene has CDR1 LNHDA and CDR2 SQIVND (reference sequence). DNA of the CDR3: TGTGCCAGTAGTAAACAGGGTGTGGATGAAAAACTGTTTTTT. Protein: CASSKQGVDEKLFF.

The DNA of the CDR3 is TGTGCCTGGAGCATTAGGGGGGACCAGCCCCAGCATTTT. This codes for CAWSIRGDQPQHF. V and J are TRBV30 and TRBJ1-5; possibly TRBD1 for D (6 bases). The CDR3 totals 13 residues. V was clipped by 3 bases and J by 7 bases, with 13 bases between them. Germline V gives CDR1 GTSNPN, CDR2 SVGIG (reference sequence).

The chain joins TRBV5-4 to TRBJ2-1; no reliable D call. Between the trimmed V and J ends, which lost 1 base and 3 bases, there was a span of 8 bases. The length of the CDR3 is 14 residues. Germline V CDR1 and CDR2: SGHNT, YYREEE (reference sequence). CDR3 DNA: TGTGCCAGCAGCTTGACTGGAAACTACAATGAGCAGTTCTTC. It codes for CASSLTGNYNEQFF.